This is a list of T cell receptor beta chains from one sample in a study of T cell clonotyping in hematopoietic cell transplantation. Assay: immunoSEQ multiplex PCR; the TCRdb copy retains only in-frame clones and omits some. The table shows about 18,000 clones, with roughly 82% occurring only once. The starting material was peripheral blood mononuclear cells, obtained before stem cell transplant. Receptors originate from a man in his fifties or sixties with acute myeloid leukemia. Some clones in this sample may be carry-over from other donors' samples. Both conserved end residues are part of each CDR3. Fields, in order: J gene, V gene, clone size, D gene, CDR3 protein, CDR3 DNA. A D gene is named only where the DNA matches it firmly. Rows give clone size only sometimes, using once, few, many, or a class for an expanded clone.

>TRBJ2-5|TRBV5-6|once|TRBD1
CASSHGPFKPGQGRETQYF
TGTGCCAGCAGCCATGGACCCTTCAAACCGGGACAGGGGAGGGAGACCCAGTACTTC
>TRBJ1-5|TRBV6-1|once|.
CASRLASNQPQHF
TGTGCCAGCAGACTCGCAAGCAATCAGCCCCAGCATTTT
>TRBJ1-2|TRBV4-2|.|.
CASSQAGGGYTF
TGTGCCAGCAGCCAGGCGGGGGGTGGCTACACCTTC
>TRBJ1-1|TRBV29-1|.|TRBD1
CSVPGGTGMNTEAFF
TGCAGCGTCCCAGGAGGGACAGGGATGAACACTGAAGCTTTCTTT
>TRBJ1-6|TRBV6-5|.|.
CASLGEYNSPLHF
TGTGCCAGCCTGGGGGAGTATAATTCACCCCTCCACTTT
>TRBJ2-1|TRBV19|few|.
CASSIASGGTEQFF
TGTGCCAGTAGTATTGCTTCGGGGGGCACTGAGCAGTTCTTC
>TRBJ1-1|TRBV5-1|.|.
CASSWEGNTEAFF
TGCGCCAGCAGCTGGGAGGGGAACACTGAAGCTTTCTTT
>TRBJ2-7|TRBV28|.|.
CASSWVHEQYF
TGTGCCAGCAGTTGGGTGCACGAGCAGTACTTC
>TRBJ2-1|TRBV28|.|.
CASSYPGPLNEQFF
TGTGCCAGCAGTTACCCGGGACCCCTCAATGAGCAGTTCTTC
>TRBJ1-1|TRBV6-1|few|.
CASSEAGRLATEAFF
TGTGCCAGCAGTGAAGCGGGTCGTTTGGCCACTGAAGCTTTCTTT
>TRBJ2-2|TRBV7-9|.|.
CASSSGTLIWSGELFF
TGTGCCAGCAGCTCCGGGACCCTCATTTGGTCCGGGGAGCTGTTTTTT
>TRBJ1-2|TRBV6-5|.|TRBD1
CASRSGQGLWSYTF
TGTGCCAGCAGATCCGGACAGGGATTATGGAGCTACACCTTC
>TRBJ1-3|TRBV5-1|.|.
CASSPGLGMSSGNTIYF
TGCGCCAGCAGCCCCGGCCTTGGCATGAGCTCTGGAAACACCATATATTTT
>TRBJ2-1|TRBV4-1|.|.
CASSQDLGGSYNEQFF
TGCGCCAGCAGCCAAGATCTAGGGGGCTCCTACAATGAGCAGTTCTTC
>TRBJ2-5|TRBV7-9|.|.
CARSAGSGETQYF
TGTGCCAGATCGGCTGGGTCCGGTGAGACCCAGTACTTC
>TRBJ1-1|TRBV5-1|.|TRBD1
CASSWEQGAFTEAFF
TGCGCCAGCAGCTGGGAACAGGGGGCGTTCACTGAAGCTTTCTTT
>TRBJ2-7|TRBV6-6|.|.
CASFRDTSYEQYF
TGTGCCAGCTTTAGGGACACCTCCTACGAGCAGTACTTC
>TRBJ1-1|TRBV6-5|.|.
CASNRDGQQAFF
TGTGCCAGCAACCGGGACGGCCAACAAGCTTTCTTT
>TRBJ1-2|TRBV7-8|.|.
CASSAGQSYGYTF
TGTGCCAGCAGCGCCGGACAGTCCTATGGCTACACCTTC
>TRBJ1-3|TRBV25-1|few|TRBD1
CASSTPLGTAPSGNTIYF
TGTGCCAGCAGTACCCCCCTGGGGACAGCACCCTCTGGAAACACCATATATTTT
>TRBJ2-6|TRBV9|.|.
CASSVGGSSGANVLTF
TGTGCCAGCAGCGTAGGGGGCAGCTCTGGGGCCAACGTCCTGACTTTC
>TRBJ1-1|TRBV29-1|.|.
CSVAHGMNTEAFF
TGCAGCGTTGCACACGGGATGAACACTGAAGCTTTCTTT
>TRBJ2-7|TRBV6-6|.|TRBD1
CASRNGQGVYEQYF
TGTGCCAGCAGAAACGGACAGGGTGTTTACGAGCAGTACTTC
>TRBJ1-2|TRBV5-4|.|TRBD1
CASSLGGGDYGYTF
TGTGCCAGCAGCTTGGGAGGGGGCGACTATGGCTACACCTTC
>TRBJ1-2|TRBV6-6|.|.
CASSQIHAGEGYTF
TGTGCCAGCAGCCAAATACATGCAGGGGAAGGCTACACCTTC
>TRBJ1-1|TRBV5-4|.|TRBD1
CASSLTGDGNTEAFF
TGTGCCAGCAGCTTGACAGGGGACGGGAACACTGAAGCTTTCTTT
>TRBJ2-5|TRBV11-2|once|.
CASRNEATYRETQYF
TGTGCCAGCAGGAACGAGGCGACGTATCGGGAGACCCAGTACTTC
>TRBJ2-7|TRBV30|.|.
CAWSQGLGTIYEQYF
TGTGCCTGGAGTCAAGGGTTGGGCACTATCTACGAGCAGTACTTC
>TRBJ1-1|TRBV27|.|.
CASSRYKNTEAFF
TGTGCCAGCAGTCGCTACAAGAACACTGAAGCTTTCTTT
>TRBJ1-5|TRBV6-1|once|.
CASTSNQPQHF
TGTGCCAGCACGTCCAATCAGCCCCAGCATTTT
>TRBJ1-5|TRBV23-1|.|TRBD1
CASSQTKDAAGGSQPQHF
TGCGCCAGCAGTCAGACCAAAGATGCGGCAGGGGGCTCTCAGCCCCAGCATTTT
>TRBJ2-2|TRBV27|.|.
CASSPNTGELFF
TGTGCCAGCAGTCCCAACACCGGGGAGCTGTTTTTT
>TRBJ2-7|TRBV25-1|.|.
CASSEGFGGEQYF
TGTGCCAGCAGTGAAGGGTTTGGGGGCGAGCAGTACTTC
>TRBJ1-6|TRBV6-5|once|TRBD1
CASSQGEFNSPLHF
TGTGCCAGCAGTCAGGGGGAGTTTAATTCACCCCTCCACTTT